A single sample is the source of the 13 T cell receptor beta chains below, sequenced in a study of blood T cell repertoires in COVID-19. The table came from immunoSEQ multiplex PCR; TCRdb's copy has only in-frame clones and leaves some out. The sample contains 120,000 or so clones, roughly 80% of which appear only once. The sample consisted of peripheral blood. The receptors here all came from a man in his 70s with acute or convalescent COVID-19.

V is TRBV30 and J is TRBJ1-4; D may be TRBD1 (5 bases). This CDR3 region has 16 residues. Germline lookup yields CDR1 GTSNPN and CDR2 SVGIG (reference sequence). Trimming left V 0 bases short and J 8 bases short, with 19 bases between. Here the CDR3 reads CAWSVLGLGAGEKLFF. As DNA, the CDR3 is TGTGCCTGGAGTGTATTAGGTCTTGGGGCCGGAGAAAAACTGTTTTTT.

A word on this clone: Different DNA sequences within this sample yield the same CDR3. V is TRBV5-1 and J is TRBJ2-1, with D perhaps matching TRBD1 (5 bases). The CDR3 has 13 residues. Looked up from germline, CDR1 is SGHRS and CDR2 is YFSETQ. V was pared by 0 bases and J by 4 bases, with 5 bases between. CDR3 loop: CASSLGQYNEQFF. Here the CDR3 DNA reads TGCGCCAGCAGCTTGGGACAGTACAATGAGCAGTTCTTC.

The CDR3 coding sequence is TGTGCCAGTAGTGGGCCCCTCTGGGGGGGAAGCTCCTACAATGAGCAGTTCTTC. The encoded protein is CASSGPLWGGSSYNEQFF. V usage is TRBV19 and J usage is TRBJ2-1; 7 bases line up with TRBD2. V lost 5 bases and J lost 0; bases outside the gene matches: 13. The V gene's germline CDR1 is LNHDA and CDR2 SQIVND (reference sequence). This CDR3 has 18 residues. Full variable domain (outside the CDR3, taken from reference TRBV19 and TRBJ2-1): DGGITQSPKYLFRKEGQNVTLSCEQNLNHDAMYWYRQDPGQGLRLIYYSQIVNDFQKGDIAEGYSVSREKKESFPLTVTSAQKNPTAFYLCASSGPLWGGSSYNEQFFGPGTRLTVL.

This chain joins TRBV5-8 and TRBJ2-3; 7 bases are shared with TRBD2. CDR3 length: 16 residues. Germline loops: CDR1 SGHTS, CDR2 YDEGEE. J gave up 0 bases and V 0 bases, and 4 bases lay outside the gene matches. The CDR3 DNA sequence: TGTGCCAGCAGCTTGGTTTTAGCGGGCAGCACAGATACGCAGTATTTT. The encoded protein is CASSLVLAGSTDTQYF. The whole variable domain, remainder taken from reference TRBV5-8 and TRBJ2-3, is EAGVTQSPTHLIKTRGQQATLRCSPISGHTSVYWYQQALGLGLQFLLWYDEGEERNRGNFPPRFSGRQFPNYSSELNVNALELEDSALYLCASSLVLAGSTDTQYFGPGTRLTVL.

J is TRBJ2-7 and V is TRBV5-1; D is possibly TRBD1 (6 bases). Trimming took 2 bases from V and 3 from J, leaving 18 bases between them. The CDR3 is 16 residues long. Germline V gene data show CDR1 as SGHRS and CDR2 as YFSETQ. The CDR3, as DNA: TGCGCCAGCAGCTTAGGGCAGGGGAACCGAGGCTACGAGCAGTACTTC. This sequence encodes CASSLGQGNRGYEQYF.

The rearrangement links TRBV30 to TRBJ2-1, with 8 bases matching TRBD2. This CDR3 comprises 13 residues. With V trimmed by 5 bases and J by 8 bases, 8 bases remained unmatched. The germline CDR1 and CDR2 sequences are GTSNPN and SVGIG (reference sequence). Here the CDR3 reads CAWVRGASDEQFF. CDR3 bases: TGTGCCTGGGTGCGGGGGGCTAGCGATGAGCAGTTCTTC. The complete variable domain, with remaining parts taken from reference TRBV30 and TRBJ2-1, reads SQTIHQWPATLVQPVGSPLSLECTVEGTSNPNLYWYRQAAGRGLQLLFYSVGIGQISSEVPQNLSASRPQDRQFILSSKKLLLSDSGFYLCAWVRGASDEQFFGPGTRLTVL.

CDR3 in amino acids: CASSFSGTSTDTQYF. The CDR3, as DNA: TGCGCCAGCAGCTTTAGCGGAACTAGCACAGATACGCAGTATTTT. The chain couples TRBV5-1 to TRBJ2-3; weak D call: TRBD2 (6 bases). In germline, CDR1 is SGHRS, CDR2 YFSETQ. The CDR3 has 15 residues. Between the trimmed V and J ends, which lost 2 bases and 0 bases, there was a span of 10 bases.

V gene TRBV2 combines with J gene TRBJ2-7, with a weak D call TRBD1 (6 bases). The V and J ends lost 7 bases and 0 bases respectively, with 13 bases between them. CDR1 and CDR2 (germline): SNHLY, FYNNEI. The CDR3 is 14 residues long. This CDR3 is CASKSDRISYEQYF. The CDR3, as DNA: TGTGCCAGCAAATCAGACAGGATCTCCTACGAGCAGTACTTC.

V gene TRBV6-6 combines with J gene TRBJ1-2; TRBD1 matches 7 bases. Germline V gene data show CDR1 as MNHNY and CDR2 as SVGAGI (reference sequence). V shed 5 bases, J shed 7 bases, and the junction held 7 bases outside the gene matches. This CDR3 contains 13 residues. The CDR3 sequence: CASSPRQGTGYTF. The CDR3 DNA is TGTGCCAGCAGTCCGCGACAGGGAACTGGCTACACCTTC.

In nucleotides, the CDR3 is TGTGCCAGCAGTTACAACAAGGGGGCAGATACGCAGTATTTT. Translation gives CASSYNKGADTQYF. The chain recombines TRBV6-5 with TRBJ2-3; perhaps TRBD1 as D (6 bases). The germline V gene has CDR1 MNHEY and CDR2 SVGAGI. Trimming removed 2 bases from V and 4 bases from J, with 10 bases in between. This CDR3 has 14 amino acids.

This clone was seen a handful of times. Additional DNA sequences in this sample encode the identical CDR3. The J gene is TRBJ1-4, the V gene TRBV5-1; D is possibly TRBD1 (5 bases). The CDR3 extends over 14 amino acids. V lost 8 bases and J 0 bases, leaving 11 bases between the germline ends. The germline V gene has CDR1 SGHRS and CDR2 YFSETQ. This CDR3 is CASSPTATNEKLFF. CDR3 sequence (DNA): TGCGCCAGTTCCCCGACAGCAACTAATGAAAAACTGTTTTTT.

V usage is TRBV28 and J usage is TRBJ2-1; 7 bases line up with TRBD2. V shed 7 bases and J 8 bases; nucleotides not matched to a gene: 8. CDR3 length equals 13 residues. In germline, CDR1 is MDHEN, CDR2 SYDVKM. The CDR3 DNA sequence: TGTGCCAGCACCCAAGGCGGGAGCGATGAGCAGTTCTTC. Translated: CASTQGGSDEQFF.

The chain recombines TRBV28 with TRBJ1-1; tentatively, D is TRBD1 (6 bases). Trimming pared 7 bases from V and 4 bases from J, leaving 13 bases between. Germline V lookup: CDR1 MDHEN, CDR2 SYDVKM. The CDR3 is 13 amino acids. The CDR3 sequence: CASTRQASTEAFF. CDR3 in DNA: TGTGCCAGCACGCGACAGGCAAGCACTGAAGCTTTCTTT.